These T cell receptor beta chains were read from a single sample in a study of blood T cell repertoires in COVID-19. Method: immunoSEQ multiplex PCR; TCRdb's copy keeps in-frame clones and lacks some. The table records 250,000 to 300,000 clones, roughly 83% of them present only once. Sequencing input: peripheral blood. Receptors originate from a man in his sixties who had recovered from COVID-19. CDR3s include the opening cysteine and the closing phenylalanine or tryptophan. Fields, in order: V gene, clone size, D gene, J gene, CDR3 DNA, CDR3 protein. A D gene is named only where the DNA matches it firmly. Clone size is stated in some rows and not others, as once, few, many or a class when expanded.

V gene: TRBV24-1
clone size: -
D gene: TRBD2
J gene: TRBJ2-1
CDR3 DNA: TGTGCCACCAGTGACGCCGGGAGGAACAAGCGCGGTGAGCAGTTCTTC
CDR3 protein: CATSDAGRNKRGEQFF

V gene: TRBV5-6
clone size: -
D gene: -
J gene: TRBJ2-1
CDR3 DNA: TGTGCCAGCAGCATTCCCCGTAGCTCCTACAATGAGCAGTTCTTC
CDR3 protein: CASSIPRSSYNEQFF

V gene: TRBV15
clone size: -
D gene: -
J gene: TRBJ1-1
CDR3 DNA: TGTGCCACCAGCAGAGTGGGGGGGACTGGAACTGAAGCTTTCTTT
CDR3 protein: CATSRVGGTGTEAFF

V gene: TRBV5-1
clone size: -
D gene: TRBD2
J gene: TRBJ2-2
CDR3 DNA: TGCGCCAGCAGCTTGGGTACTAGCGGGGCCGGGGAGCTGTTTTTT
CDR3 protein: CASSLGTSGAGELFF

V gene: TRBV7-8
clone size: -
D gene: -
J gene: TRBJ1-4
CDR3 DNA: TGTGCCAGCAGCCGAGGCCCGAATACAAATGAAAAACTGTTTTTT
CDR3 protein: CASSRGPNTNEKLFF

V gene: TRBV6-2/TRBV6-3
clone size: few
D gene: -
J gene: TRBJ1-6
CDR3 DNA: TGTGCCAGCAGTTTAAATTCACCCCTCCACTTT
CDR3 protein: CASSLNSPLHF

V gene: TRBV24-1
clone size: -
D gene: -
J gene: TRBJ2-2
CDR3 DNA: TGTGCCACCGGTGACAGAACGAACACCGGGGAGCTGTTTTTT
CDR3 protein: CATGDRTNTGELFF

V gene: TRBV5-1
clone size: once
D gene: -
J gene: TRBJ1-1
CDR3 DNA: TGCGCCAGCAGCTTTGGCAGGGTTAGTGAAGCTTTCTTT
CDR3 protein: CASSFGRVSEAFF

V gene: TRBV21-1
clone size: -
D gene: -
J gene: TRBJ2-3
CDR3 DNA: TGTGCCAGCAGCAACAAGGGACTAGCGGGGGGTCCAGATACGCAGTATTTT
CDR3 protein: CASSNKGLAGGPDTQYF

V gene: TRBV9
clone size: once
D gene: TRBD2
J gene: TRBJ2-2
CDR3 DNA: TGTGCCAGCAGCGTAGCTACGGGACTAGGGACCGGGGAGCTGTTTTTT
CDR3 protein: CASSVATGLGTGELFF

V gene: TRBV5-1
clone size: -
D gene: -
J gene: TRBJ2-5
CDR3 DNA: TGCGCCAGCAGCCTGGGGGGGCTGGAGACCCAGTACTTC
CDR3 protein: CASSLGGLETQYF

V gene: TRBV9
clone size: -
D gene: -
J gene: TRBJ2-6
CDR3 DNA: TGTGCCAGCAGCGCGATCGCCACGGAGTCTGGGGCCAACGTCCTGACTTTC
CDR3 protein: CASSAIATESGANVLTF

V gene: TRBV5-6
clone size: few
D gene: TRBD1
J gene: TRBJ1-3
CDR3 DNA: TGTGCCAGCAGCTCGGACAGGCGGACTGGAAACACCATATATTTT
CDR3 protein: CASSSDRRTGNTIYF

V gene: TRBV7-2
clone size: -
D gene: -
J gene: TRBJ2-2
CDR3 DNA: TGTGCCAGCAGCTTAGTCCAAAACACCGGGGAGCTGTTTTTT
CDR3 protein: CASSLVQNTGELFF

V gene: TRBV30
clone size: -
D gene: TRBD2
J gene: TRBJ2-5
CDR3 DNA: TGTGCCTGGTCGAGCGGGGGGGAGGCGGAGACCCAGTACTTC
CDR3 protein: CAWSSGGEAETQYF

V gene: TRBV7-9
clone size: -
D gene: TRBD2
J gene: TRBJ2-2
CDR3 DNA: TGTGCCAAGTCCGGCGGGAGTAACACCGGGGAGCTGTTTTTT
CDR3 protein: CAKSGGSNTGELFF

V gene: TRBV2
clone size: once
D gene: TRBD2
J gene: TRBJ2-7
CDR3 DNA: TGTGCCAGCAGCCCTACTAGCGGGAGATCCTACGAGCAGTACTTC
CDR3 protein: CASSPTSGRSYEQYF

V gene: TRBV29-1
clone size: -
D gene: -
J gene: TRBJ1-1
CDR3 DNA: TGCAGCGTTTCGGTGAACACTGAAGCTTTCTTT
CDR3 protein: CSVSVNTEAFF

V gene: TRBV3-1/TRBV3-2
clone size: once
D gene: TRBD1
J gene: TRBJ2-7
CDR3 DNA: TGTGCCAGCAGCTCCGGGACAGGGATCTACGAGCAGTACTTC
CDR3 protein: CASSSGTGIYEQYF

V gene: TRBV27
clone size: -
D gene: -
J gene: TRBJ1-1
CDR3 DNA: TGTGCCAGCAGTCTCTATATCGGACGGGGGAGAAACACTGAAGCTTTCTTT
CDR3 protein: CASSLYIGRGRNTEAFF

V gene: TRBV19
clone size: once
D gene: TRBD1
J gene: TRBJ1-4
CDR3 DNA: TGTGCCAGTAGCGACCCGGGACAGGGCGTCATCAAGCATGGAAAACTGTTTTTT
CDR3 protein: CASSDPGQGVIKHGKLFF

V gene: TRBV7-9
clone size: -
D gene: TRBD1
J gene: TRBJ2-2
CDR3 DNA: TGTGCCAGCAGCTTGACAGGGTTGGCCACCGGGGAGCTGTTTTTT
CDR3 protein: CASSLTGLATGELFF

V gene: TRBV6-5
clone size: -
D gene: -
J gene: TRBJ2-5
CDR3 DNA: TGTGCCAGCAGTTACTCGGGACTCCGGGGCGGTGAGACCCAGTACTTC
CDR3 protein: CASSYSGLRGGETQYF

V gene: TRBV5-4
clone size: -
D gene: TRBD2
J gene: TRBJ2-2
CDR3 DNA: TGTGCCAGCAGCCCCCGGGGGGACGCGAACACCGGGGAGCTGTTTTTT
CDR3 protein: CASSPRGDANTGELFF

V gene: TRBV19
clone size: -
D gene: TRBD2
J gene: TRBJ2-5
CDR3 DNA: TGTGCCAGTAGGGATAGCGGGGGGGCCTCAGAGACCCAGTACTTC
CDR3 protein: CASRDSGGASETQYF

V gene: TRBV29-1
clone size: -
D gene: TRBD2
J gene: TRBJ2-1
CDR3 DNA: TGCAGCGTGTCTAGCGGGGGTGGGTACAATGAGCAGTTCTTC
CDR3 protein: CSVSSGGGYNEQFF

V gene: TRBV30
clone size: -
D gene: TRBD2
J gene: TRBJ2-5
CDR3 DNA: TGTGCCTGGAGTGTAGGTCCTGGTGGCGGGAGGGGCAGGACCCAGTACTTC
CDR3 protein: CAWSVGPGGGRGRTQYF

V gene: TRBV29-1
clone size: -
D gene: TRBD1
J gene: TRBJ2-7
CDR3 DNA: TGCAGCGTTGAAGGGACAGGGACCTACGAGCAGTACTTC
CDR3 protein: CSVEGTGTYEQYF

V gene: TRBV6-6
clone size: -
D gene: -
J gene: TRBJ1-1
CDR3 DNA: TGTGCCAGCAGTTTACAGTTTCGCACTGAAGCTTTCTTT
CDR3 protein: CASSLQFRTEAFF

V gene: TRBV5-4
clone size: -
D gene: TRBD2
J gene: TRBJ2-1
CDR3 DNA: TGTGCCAGCAGGCCGACTAGCGGGAGTTGGGATGAGCAGTTCTTC
CDR3 protein: CASRPTSGSWDEQFF

V gene: TRBV12-3/TRBV12-4
clone size: -
D gene: -
J gene: TRBJ1-1
CDR3 DNA: TGTGCCAGCAGTTCAAAAACTGAAGCTTTCTTT
CDR3 protein: CASSSKTEAFF

V gene: TRBV30
clone size: -
D gene: -
J gene: TRBJ1-4
CDR3 DNA: TGTGCCTGGAGTGGACAAATAAATGAAAAACTGTTTTTT
CDR3 protein: CAWSGQINEKLFF

V gene: TRBV6-6
clone size: -
D gene: TRBD2
J gene: TRBJ2-7
CDR3 DNA: TGTGCCAGCAGCCAGGACGGGGAGGGCTACGAGCAGTACTTC
CDR3 protein: CASSQDGEGYEQYF

V gene: TRBV2
clone size: -
D gene: -
J gene: TRBJ1-2
CDR3 DNA: TGTGCCAGCAACGGACAGTACAACTATGGCTACACCTTC
CDR3 protein: CASNGQYNYGYTF

V gene: TRBV28
clone size: -
D gene: -
J gene: TRBJ1-2
CDR3 DNA: TGTGCCAGCAGAGGCCGGGACTATGGCTACACCTTC
CDR3 protein: CASRGRDYGYTF

V gene: TRBV7-3
clone size: -
D gene: -
J gene: TRBJ2-3
CDR3 DNA: TGTGCCAGCAGCTTATGGGGGACTAGCACAGATACGCAGTATTTT
CDR3 protein: CASSLWGTSTDTQYF

V gene: TRBV18
clone size: -
D gene: TRBD2
J gene: TRBJ2-1
CDR3 DNA: TGTGCCAGCTCACCGGCGGGGGGCCTCAACTATGAGCAGTTCTTC
CDR3 protein: CASSPAGGLNYEQFF

V gene: TRBV6-5
clone size: -
D gene: -
J gene: TRBJ2-5
CDR3 DNA: TGTGCCAGCAGATGGGAGACCCCAACAGAGACCCAGTACTTC
CDR3 protein: CASRWETPTETQYF

V gene: TRBV18
clone size: -
D gene: -
J gene: TRBJ1-2
CDR3 DNA: TGTGCCAGCTCACCCCCAACGGGGGGTGGCTATGGCTACACCTTC
CDR3 protein: CASSPPTGGGYGYTF

V gene: TRBV7-2
clone size: -
D gene: TRBD1
J gene: TRBJ2-5
CDR3 DNA: TGTGCCAGTCGACAGGGCTCGGAAGAGACCCAGTACTTC
CDR3 protein: CASRQGSEETQYF

V gene: TRBV6-5
clone size: -
D gene: -
J gene: TRBJ1-1
CDR3 DNA: TGTGCCAGCAGTTACTACCCAGGAGAAGCTTTCTTT
CDR3 protein: CASSYYPGEAFF

V gene: TRBV5-4
clone size: -
D gene: -
J gene: TRBJ1-2
CDR3 DNA: TGTGCCAGCAGCTCATTGCAGGGCTCTGGCTACACCTTC
CDR3 protein: CASSSLQGSGYTF

V gene: TRBV5-1
clone size: -
D gene: TRBD2
J gene: TRBJ2-3
CDR3 DNA: TGCGCCAGCAGTCGGGGGGGAGGACAGCTAGTCACAGATACGCAGTATTTT
CDR3 protein: CASSRGGGQLVTDTQYF

V gene: TRBV30
clone size: -
D gene: TRBD2
J gene: TRBJ2-6
CDR3 DNA: TGTGCCTGGAGTGTACTTCCCTGGGTAGCGGGAGGCTCTGGGGCCAACGTCCTGACTTTC
CDR3 protein: CAWSVLPWVAGGSGANVLTF

V gene: TRBV7-9
clone size: -
D gene: -
J gene: TRBJ2-1
CDR3 DNA: TGTGCCAGCAGCCTTAGTCGGGGGGCCTCCTACAATGAGCAGTTCTTC
CDR3 protein: CASSLSRGASYNEQFF

V gene: TRBV5-1
clone size: -
D gene: -
J gene: TRBJ2-7
CDR3 DNA: TGCGCCAGCAGCCCGGTGGTTGGGACAAACTACGAGCAGTACTTC
CDR3 protein: CASSPVVGTNYEQYF

V gene: TRBV5-4
clone size: -
D gene: TRBD1
J gene: TRBJ2-2
CDR3 DNA: TGTGCCAGCAGCTTGCCAGGGGGCAGGGCCGGGGAGCTGTTTTTT
CDR3 protein: CASSLPGGRAGELFF

V gene: TRBV3-1/TRBV3-2
clone size: -
D gene: -
J gene: TRBJ2-2
CDR3 DNA: TGTGCCAGCAGCCAAGGGGCACTAGTGAGCGGGGAGCTGTTTTTT
CDR3 protein: CASSQGALVSGELFF

V gene: TRBV9
clone size: once
D gene: -
J gene: TRBJ2-5
CDR3 DNA: TGTGCCAGCAGCATCGGGAACCTCCAAGAGACCCAGTACTTC
CDR3 protein: CASSIGNLQETQYF

V gene: TRBV14
clone size: -
D gene: TRBD1
J gene: TRBJ1-2
CDR3 DNA: TGTGCCAGCAGCCGCTTCCGGCAGGGGGTTAACTATGGCTACACCTTC
CDR3 protein: CASSRFRQGVNYGYTF

V gene: TRBV6-6
clone size: -
D gene: -
J gene: TRBJ1-1
CDR3 DNA: TGTGCCGGTACAGGTCCTATGAACACTGAAGCTTTCTTT
CDR3 protein: CAGTGPMNTEAFF

V gene: TRBV5-6
clone size: -
D gene: TRBD1
J gene: TRBJ2-7
CDR3 DNA: TGTGCCAGCAGCACAACGGGACAGGGCTACGAGCAGTACTTC
CDR3 protein: CASSTTGQGYEQYF

V gene: TRBV7-3
clone size: -
D gene: -
J gene: TRBJ2-7
CDR3 DNA: TGTGCCAGCAGCGTATCCCTGGGCAGTCAGTACGAGCAGTACTTC
CDR3 protein: CASSVSLGSQYEQYF

V gene: TRBV7-8
clone size: -
D gene: -
J gene: TRBJ1-6
CDR3 DNA: TGTGCCAGCAGCCCTCTGGCAGGATATAATTCACCCCTCCACTTT
CDR3 protein: CASSPLAGYNSPLHF

V gene: TRBV4-1
clone size: once
D gene: TRBD2
J gene: TRBJ2-1
CDR3 DNA: TGCGCCAGCAGCCGGGATAGCGGGGGCCTCGGTGAGCAGTTCTTC
CDR3 protein: CASSRDSGGLGEQFF